The source of this TCR beta chain is a study of blood T cell repertoires in COVID-19. Study-wide context: Sources were T cells, B-cell-depleted T cells, or PBMCs; the material itself was cDNA or gDNA.

Trimming left V 4 bases short and J 7 bases short, with 10 bases between. CDR1 SGHDN and CDR2 FVKESK come from the germline V gene. The CDR3 sequence is 12 residues long. Repertoires were generated with immunoSEQ multiplex PCR, while TCRdb's copy carries only in-frame clones and drops some. The profile shows about 210,000 clones, around 89% of them singletons. This clone was picked up one time. Sequencing used peripheral blood. The sequence came from a middle-aged woman with acute or convalescent COVID-19. The chain links TRBV14 to TRBJ1-2; maybe TRBD1 (5 bases). This chain's CDR3 is CASSRDRLGYTF. The CDR3 region has the DNA TGTGCCAGCAGCCGCGACAGACTTGGCTACACCTTC.